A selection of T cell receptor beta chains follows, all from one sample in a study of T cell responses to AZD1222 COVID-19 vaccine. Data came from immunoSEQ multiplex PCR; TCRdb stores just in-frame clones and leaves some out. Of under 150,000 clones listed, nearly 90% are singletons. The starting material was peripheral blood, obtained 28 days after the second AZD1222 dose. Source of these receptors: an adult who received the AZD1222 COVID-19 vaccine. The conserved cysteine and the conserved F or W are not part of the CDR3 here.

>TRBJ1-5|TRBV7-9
ASSLFAGQPQH
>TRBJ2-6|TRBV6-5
ASKGAHSGANVLT
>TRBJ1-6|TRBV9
ASSLTGGFSPLH
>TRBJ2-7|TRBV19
ASSTAGTATYEQY
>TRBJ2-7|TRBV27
ASSPGDSYEQY
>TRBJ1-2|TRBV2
ASKGSRLANYGYT
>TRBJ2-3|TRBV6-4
ASSRGDTDTQY
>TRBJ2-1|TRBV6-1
ASGEDGTSGRGAYNEQF
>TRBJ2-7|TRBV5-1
ASSLGPNRAAYEQY
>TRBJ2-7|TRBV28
ASKLSGNYEQY
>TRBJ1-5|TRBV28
ASRFSTGGSRNQPQH
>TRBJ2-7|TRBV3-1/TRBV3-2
ASSQESGHRGEQY
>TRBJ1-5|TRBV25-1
AGRTGSQH
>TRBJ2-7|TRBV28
ASRWGAGSYEQY
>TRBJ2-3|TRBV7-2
ASSLDLTDTQY
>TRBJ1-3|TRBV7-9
ASSPSGQNSGNTIY
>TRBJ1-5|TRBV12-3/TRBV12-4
ASSLARQPQH
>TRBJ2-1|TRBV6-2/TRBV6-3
ASSYQTSGRPEQF
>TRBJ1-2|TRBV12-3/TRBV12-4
ASSFGGPYGYT
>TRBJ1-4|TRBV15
ATSRRGTGTNEKLF
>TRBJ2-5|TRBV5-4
ASRSGTSGQETQY
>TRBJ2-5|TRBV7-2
ASTKGGGLQETQY
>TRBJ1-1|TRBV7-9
ASSPQGYEAF
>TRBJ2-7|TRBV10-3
AISNSGVSYEQY
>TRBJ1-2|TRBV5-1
ASSPGGGNYGYT
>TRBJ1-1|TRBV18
ASSLRAVSTEAF
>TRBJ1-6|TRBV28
ASTPGQGAVAPLH
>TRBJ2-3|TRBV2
ASTRLAGGTDTQY
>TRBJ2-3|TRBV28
ASSATSGEGTDTQY
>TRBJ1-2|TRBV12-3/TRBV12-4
ASSLGGANGYT
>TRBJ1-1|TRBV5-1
ASNPRIGPNTEAF
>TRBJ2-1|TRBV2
ASRVRGNSYNEQF